These 29 T cell receptor beta chains came from one sample sequenced in a study of spatial heterogeneity in lung cancer. TCRdb used MiXCR to reprocess the 5' RACE reads, holding one entry per CDR3 protein. The table lists roughly 48,000 distinct CDR3 sequences, less than 6% of them singletons. Time point given: sample taken at primary tumor resection. Unsorted whole RNA samples from tumor, nontumor lung or frozen PBMC were sequenced. This sample comprised PBMCs, obtained at surgery. The receptors derive from a male donor with early-stage non-small cell lung cancer.

This clonotype was counted ten times or more. The chain couples TRBV5-1 to TRBJ2-7; D unclear. CDR1 and CDR2 (germline): SGHRS, YFSETQ. The V end was cut by 2 bases, the J end by 3 bases, with 9 bases between. The CDR3 is 13 amino acids. The chain's CDR3 is CASSLGLFYEQYF. DNA of the CDR3: TGCGCCAGCAGCTTAGGCTTATTCTACGAGCAGTACTTC.

This clonotype has a handful of counts. The J gene is TRBJ1-2, the V gene TRBV18; TRBD1 aligns across 8 bases. The V gene's germline CDR1 is KGHSH and CDR2 LQKENI. Trimming took 3 bases from V and 2 from J; bases not matched to a gene: 5. The CDR3 spans 15 residues. Here the CDR3 DNA reads TGTGCCAGCTCACCCCAGACAGGGGTAAACTATGGCTACACCTTC. It is translated as CASSPQTGVNYGYTF.

This clonotype has at least ten counts. The DNA for the CDR3 is TGTGCCAGTAGTCGCGAGGGACAGGCCTATACCTACGAGCAGTACTTC. Its protein is CASSREGQAYTYEQYF. The chain links TRBV19 to TRBJ2-7; 8 nucleotides agree with TRBD1. J was trimmed by 2 bases and V by 5 bases; bases with no gene match: 11. The germline gives CDR1 LNHDA, CDR2 SQIVND (reference sequence). The CDR3 is 16 amino acids.

At least ten counts were recorded for this clonotype. This rearrangement joins TRBV7-9 to TRBJ2-1, with TRBD2 identical over 7 bases. With 5 bases clipped from V and 2 bases from J, the junction kept 9 bases outside the gene matches. From germline, CDR1 is SEHNR and CDR2 FQNEAQ (reference sequence). This CDR3 contains 16 residues. CDR3 nucleotides: TGTGCCAGCAGCCTATTACGGAGCGGGGCCTACAATGAGCAGTTCTTC. Protein product: CASSLLRSGAYNEQFF.

In this sample, this clonotype turned up many times. This chain links TRBV20-1 with TRBJ1-1; possible D gene TRBD1, 6 bases. The CDR3 loop spans 13 amino acids. Per the germline V gene, CDR1 is DFQATT and CDR2 is SNEGSKA (reference sequence). The germline V and J ends were trimmed by 5 bases and 2 bases, with 12 bases remaining between them. CDR3 loop: CSASRDTNTEAFF. In DNA form, the CDR3 reads TGCAGTGCTTCACGGGACACAAACACTGAAGCTTTCTTT.

Relative to its sample, this clonotype is medium-sized. J is TRBJ1-5 and V is TRBV4-2, with a weak D call TRBD1 (5 bases). Trimming pared 1 base from V and 2 bases from J, leaving 6 bases between. Looked up from germline, CDR1 is LGHNA and CDR2 is YNFKEQ. The CDR3 covers 14 residues. Written as DNA, the CDR3 is TGTGCCAGCAGCCAAGGACAGCGCAATCAGCCCCAGCATTTT. The encoded protein is CASSQGQRNQPQHF.

This clonotype was counted ten times or more. The chain has TRBV12-3 or TRBV12-4 and TRBJ2-5; D might be TRBD2 (5 bases). The germline V and J ends were trimmed by 6 bases and 5 bases, with 16 bases remaining between them. The CDR3 consists of 14 residues. CDR3 nucleotides: TGTGCCAGCAGCCGAAGGGAGCCTCGGGAGACCCAGTACTTC. Amino acids: CASSRREPRETQYF.

There are many counts of this clonotype. J is TRBJ2-1 and V is TRBV5-1; 8 nucleotides match TRBD2. Per germline, CDR1 SGHRS and CDR2 YFSETQ. The CDR3 consists of 15 residues. V was pared by 2 bases and J by 1 base, with 2 bases of the junction left unmatched. The CDR3 spells CASSLPGGSYNEQFF. The CDR3 DNA reads as TGCGCCAGCAGCTTACCGGGAGGGTCCTACAATGAGCAGTTCTTC.

This clonotype has a count of ten or more. The CDR3 sequence is CSARTGPSSYNEQFF. The CDR3, as DNA: TGCAGTGCTAGAACAGGGCCGAGCTCCTACAATGAGCAGTTCTTC. V gene TRBV20-1 combines with J gene TRBJ2-1, with TRBD1 as a possible D gene (6 bases). The CDR3 runs to 15 residues. CDR1 is DFQATT and CDR2 is SNEGSKA in the germline V gene (reference sequence). V dropped 2 bases and J dropped 0 bases, with 11 bases sitting between them.

The sample holds many counts of this clonotype. The chain uses TRBV7-2 and TRBJ2-7, with 12 bases lining up with TRBD2. Germline loops: CDR1 SGHTA, CDR2 FQGNSA. This CDR3 comprises 14 residues. After removal of 3 bases from V and 6 bases from J, the junction contained 3 bases not matched to a gene. This CDR3 is CASSLGLAGSEQYF. The DNA of the CDR3 is TGTGCCAGCAGCTTGGGACTAGCGGGCTCCGAGCAGTACTTC. The full variable domain, its missing parts supplied by reference TRBV7-2 and TRBJ2-7, is GAGVSQSPSNKVTEKGKDVELRCDPISGHTALYWYRQSLGQGLEFLIYFQGNSAPDKSGLPSDRFSAERTGGSVSTLTIQRTQQEDSAVYLCASSLGLAGSEQYFGPGTRLTVT.

This clonotype was found many times. The gene calls are TRBV10-2 and TRBJ2-5, with 8 positions matching TRBD2. Trimming cost V 6 bases and J 8 bases; bases outside gene matches: 11. CDR3 length equals 14 residues. Germline CDR1 reads WSHSY; CDR2 reads SAAADI. The chain's CDR3 is CASRPGLGRGTQYF. The DNA for the CDR3 is TGCGCCAGCAGGCCGGGACTAGGGAGAGGAACCCAGTACTTC.

This clonotype was observed many times. The CDR3: CASSAPSSTNEKLFF. CDR3 DNA: TGTGCCAGCAGCGCCCCCAGCTCAACTAATGAAAAACTGTTTTTT. This chain connects TRBV7-9 to TRBJ1-4; D is unresolved. Germline assignment: CDR1 SEHNR and CDR2 FQNEAQ (reference sequence). This CDR3 comprises 15 residues. The V end was cut by 5 bases, the J end by 0 bases, with 10 bases between.

This clonotype was observed at least ten times. V is TRBV3-1 and J is TRBJ2-7; no firm D call. V shed 2 bases and J shed 6 bases, with 8 bases lying between them. CDR3 size: 12 residues. CDR1 and CDR2 (germline): LGHDT, YNNKEL (reference sequence). CDR3 coding DNA: TGTGCCAGCAGCCAATCCGTTGGCGAGCAGTACTTC. This encodes CASSQSVGEQYF.

This clonotype was seen at least ten times. The chain combines TRBV27 with TRBJ2-7; D call uncertain. Deletions cut 4 bases from V and 9 bases from J, with 22 bases between. The CDR3 has 15 residues. Germline CDR1 and CDR2: MNHEY and SMNVEV (reference sequence). Here the CDR3 DNA reads TGTGCCAGCAGTTCCACCGGTGGAGAACGACGCGTGCAGTACTTC. It specifies CASSSTGGERRVQYF.

At least ten counts were recorded for this clonotype. The genes are TRBV20-1 and TRBJ2-2, with 8 nucleotides matching TRBD2. V shed 1 base and J 4 bases; nucleotides not matched to a gene: 5. Germline values: CDR1 DFQATT, CDR2 SNEGSKA (reference sequence). The CDR3 covers 15 residues. Here the CDR3 reads CSARVPGGGTGELFF. DNA of the CDR3: TGCAGTGCTAGAGTTCCGGGAGGGGGCACCGGGGAGCTGTTTTTT.

This clonotype has at least ten counts. This chain connects TRBV5-1 to TRBJ2-1; 7 bases match TRBD1. J lost 1 base, V lost 2 bases, and 6 bases had no gene match. The CDR3 is made up of 16 amino acids. Germline V gives CDR1 SGHRS, CDR2 YFSETQ. The CDR3 loop is CASSLGDRISYNEQFF. The CDR3 DNA reads TGCGCCAGCAGCTTAGGGGACAGAATTTCCTACAATGAGCAGTTCTTC.

Many counts were recorded for this clonotype. This chain links TRBV20-1 with TRBJ2-5, with a possible D match to TRBD1 (7 bases). CDR3 length equals 19 residues. CDR1 is DFQATT, CDR2 SNEGSKA, per germline (reference sequence). V lost 4 bases, J lost 2 bases, and 29 bases lay in between. Here the CDR3 DNA reads TGCAGTGCTAACCCCGACAGGGTGAGGGGAGGACAGCGGCAAGAGACCCAGTACTTC. It translates to CSANPDRVRGGQRQETQYF.

This clonotype occurred many times. The chain couples TRBV29-1 to TRBJ2-7; no definite D call. Germline lookup yields CDR1 SQVTM and CDR2 ANQGSEA. The CDR3 contains 12 residues. Trimming stripped 2 bases from V and 6 bases from J, with 11 bases between. The CDR3 sequence is CSVEYGLGEQYF. CDR3 DNA sequence: TGCAGCGTTGAATACGGCCTCGGCGAGCAGTACTTC.

This clonotype was recorded many times. DNA of the CDR3: TGTGCCAGCAGATTAAACTCAAATTACGAGCAGTACTTC. It translates to CASRLNSNYEQYF. The V call is TRBV6-2 or TRBV6-3, the J call TRBJ2-7; D is unclear. The CDR3 runs to 13 residues. Trimming took off 6 bases at V and 4 bases at J, with 13 bases between the two ends. CDR1 MNHEY and CDR2 SVGEGT come from the germline V gene.

The table lists this clonotype with many counts. V is TRBV20-1 and J is TRBJ1-2; 7 nucleotides match TRBD1. Germline V gives CDR1 DFQATT, CDR2 SNEGSKA (reference sequence). Trimming removed 5 bases from V and 5 bases from J; junction bases left unmatched: 5. CDR3 length equals 12 residues. As DNA, the CDR3 is TGCAGTGCTCAAGACAGGGATTATGGCTACACCTTC. Protein sequence: CSAQDRDYGYTF.

This clonotype was observed at least ten times. The chain couples TRBV11-2 to TRBJ2-1; 9 bases align to TRBD2. Germline values: CDR1 SGHAT, CDR2 FQNNGV. CDR3 length equals 14 residues. The J segment lost 6 bases and the V segment lost 5 bases, leaving 5 bases of the junction unmatched. DNA of the CDR3: TGTGCCAGCAGCCAGAGCGGGAGGTTCAATGAGCAGTTCTTC. Residues: CASSQSGRFNEQFF.

Many counts were recorded for this clonotype. V gene TRBV20-1 combines with J gene TRBJ1-2; 7 bases match TRBD1. The CDR3 runs 12 residues. CDR1 is DFQATT and CDR2 is SNEGSKA in the germline V gene (reference sequence). J was trimmed by 4 bases and V by 6 bases; bases with no gene match: 5. CDR3 sequence reads: CSADRAGYGYTF. CDR3 sequence (DNA): TGCAGTGCCGACAGGGCGGGCTATGGCTACACCTTC.

This clonotype was recorded many times. The genes are TRBV4-2 and TRBJ2-5, with D perhaps TRBD2 (6 bases). Germline V gene sequence: CDR1 LGHNA, CDR2 YNFKEQ. The CDR3 is 17 residues long. The germline V and J ends were trimmed by 1 base and 0 bases, with 15 bases remaining between them. CDR3: CASSQGDSGEYQETQYF. DNA for the CDR3: TGTGCCAGCAGCCAAGGGGATAGCGGAGAGTACCAAGAGACCCAGTACTTC.

This clonotype was observed at least ten times. The chain is built from TRBV20-1 and TRBJ2-3, with D possibly being TRBD2 (7 bases). Germline CDR1 and CDR2: DFQATT and SNEGSKA (reference sequence). The CDR3 covers 15 residues. Between the trimmed V and J ends, which lost 2 bases and 4 bases, there was a span of 16 bases. The CDR3 is CSARTWGGRPDTQYF. CDR3 bases: TGCAGTGCTAGAACCTGGGGGGGGCGGCCAGATACGCAGTATTTT.

This clonotype was recorded at least ten times. The rearrangement uses TRBV29-1 and TRBJ2-7; D unclear. This CDR3 is built from 12 residues. From germline, CDR1 is SQVTM and CDR2 ANQGSEA. The V gene lost 4 bases and the J gene lost 0 bases, with 7 bases spanning the gap. Written as DNA, the CDR3 is TGCAGCGTTGTTTTTAGCTCCTACGAGCAGTACTTC. Encoded protein: CSVVFSSYEQYF.

This clonotype was observed at least ten times. CDR3 in amino acids: CASSLLRSQGSRQFF. As DNA, the CDR3 is TGTGCCAGCAGCTTACTCCGATCCCAGGGGTCCCGGCAGTTCTTC. The chain carries TRBV7-6 and TRBJ2-1; maybe TRBD1 (6 bases). Per germline, CDR1 SGHVS and CDR2 FNYEAQ. CDR3 length: 15 amino acids. Deletions cut 2 bases from V and 12 bases from J, with 20 bases between.

This clonotype was seen repeatedly, ten times or more. The chain joins TRBV3-1 to TRBJ2-7; D possibly uses TRBD1 or TRBD2 (5 bases each). Germline V gene lookup returns CDR1 LGHDT and CDR2 YNNKEL (reference sequence). Trimming took off 5 bases at V and 2 bases at J, with 25 bases between the two ends. The length of the CDR3 is 18 residues. Here the CDR3 DNA reads TGTGCCAGCAGCTTGGCAAGCTCCGGGACGGGAATAACCTACGAGCAGTACTTC. Translation: CASSLASSGTGITYEQYF.

This clonotype came up many times. J is TRBJ2-2 and V is TRBV6-5, with D tentatively TRBD1 or TRBD2 (6 bases each). Germline V gene data show CDR1 as MNHEY and CDR2 as SVGAGI. V was cut by 7 bases and J by 6 bases, with 18 bases left in between. This CDR3 has 15 amino acids. CDR3 in amino acids: CASTQGLPGAGELFF. The CDR3 DNA reads TGTGCCAGCACCCAGGGACTCCCAGGGGCCGGGGAGCTGTTTTTT.

The table lists this clonotype with many counts. This chain's CDR3 is CASSLGGTSGQETQYF. In DNA form, the CDR3 reads TGTGCCAGCAGCTTAGGAGGGACTAGCGGACAAGAGACCCAGTACTTC. The chain is built from TRBV7-2 and TRBJ2-5; TRBD2 matches at 11 bases. Germline CDR1 reads SGHTA; CDR2 reads FQGNSA. V was clipped by 1 base and J by 2 bases; unmatched bases: 3. This CDR3 spans 16 amino acids.